The entry that follows covers one T cell receptor (beta chain) sequence. The target antigen is unknown. TCRdb reanalysed the RT-PCR reads using MiXCR and keeps one entry per CDR3 protein. The repertoire has around 570,000 distinct CDR3 sequences, about 7.6% of them found once; the top ten carry 10% to 15%. This sample was taken from a study of response to subunit inactivated influenza vaccine. The CDR3 covers 14 residues. V was pared by 3 bases and J by 8 bases, with 17 bases between. Germline assignment: CDR1 SGHRS and CDR2 YFSETQ. Findings of the study overall: The authors suggested that few new T cells are recruited per seasonal influenza vaccination.

The origin of this receptor is a man between 50 and 70 years old who received an inactivated influenza vaccine. The V and J genes are TRBV5-1 and TRBJ1-1; no clear D gene. The starting material was PBMCs from blood, obtained about 24 months after vaccination. The CDR3 DNA sequence: TGCGCCAGCAGCTCCGATACCTCCGTGGGGGAAGCTTTCTTT. The encoded protein is CASSSDTSVGEAFF.